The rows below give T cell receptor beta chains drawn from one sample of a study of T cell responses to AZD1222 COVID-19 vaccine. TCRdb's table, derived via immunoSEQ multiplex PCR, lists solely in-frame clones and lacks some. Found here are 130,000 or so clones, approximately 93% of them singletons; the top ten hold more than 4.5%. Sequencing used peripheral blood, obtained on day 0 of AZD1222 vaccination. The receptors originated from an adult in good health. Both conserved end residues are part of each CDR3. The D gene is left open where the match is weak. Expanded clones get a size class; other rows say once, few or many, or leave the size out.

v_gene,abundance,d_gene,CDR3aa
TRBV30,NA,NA,CAWSVGPYEQYF
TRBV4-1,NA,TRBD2,CASSQDRLAGLYEQYF
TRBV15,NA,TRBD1,CATSREYFRQGKGSGNTIYF
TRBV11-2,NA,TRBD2,CASSLGTSGRTETQYF
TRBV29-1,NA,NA,CSVQGRNQPQHF
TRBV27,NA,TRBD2,CASSFERGADTQYF
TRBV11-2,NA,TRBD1,CASSLEQGAGTEAFF
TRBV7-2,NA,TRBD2,CASSRGGGYNEQFF
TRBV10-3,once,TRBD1,CAILSMTGTNYGYTF
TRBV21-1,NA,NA,CASSKGGNTDTQYF